A selection of T cell receptor beta chains follows, all from one sample in a study of Graves' ophthalmopathy and Graves' hyperthyroidism. TCRdb re-analysed the multiplex PCR reads in MiXCR, keeping a single row per CDR3 protein. Here the sample spans about half a million distinct CDR3 sequences, approximately 15% being singletons. Sequencing was done on a sample of blood. Source of these receptors: a woman in her 30s with Graves' ophthalmopathy. Each CDR3 is given with its conserved first and last residue. Each record gives: CDR3 length, D gene, J gene, V gene, clone size, CDR3 DNA, CDR3 protein. A D gene is named only where the DNA matches it firmly. Some rows mark clone size as missing; the rest say once, few, many or name a class of expanded clone.

len: 15; d_gene: TRBD2; j_gene: TRBJ2-5; v_gene: TRBV2; abundance: many; CDR3nt: TGTGCCAGCAGTGAGGAGCGGGGGGGCCTTGAGACCCAGTACTTC; CDR3aa: CASSEERGGLETQYF
len: 15; d_gene: TRBD1; j_gene: TRBJ1-2; v_gene: TRBV28; abundance: -; CDR3nt: TGTGTCAGCAGCCAGGGACAGGGGGTAAACTATGGCTACACCTTC; CDR3aa: CVSSQGQGVNYGYTF
len: 16; d_gene: -; j_gene: TRBJ2-7; v_gene: TRBV7-8; abundance: many; CDR3nt: TGTGCCAGCAGCCTAGGCCGCCGGCAGGGCGCCTACGAGCAGTACTTC; CDR3aa: CASSLGRRQGAYEQYF
len: 15; d_gene: -; j_gene: TRBJ2-5; v_gene: TRBV7-9; abundance: many; CDR3nt: TGTGCCAGCAGCTCGGGACCGGGAGAACGAGAGACCCAGTACTTC; CDR3aa: CASSSGPGERETQYF
len: 16; d_gene: -; j_gene: TRBJ2-5; v_gene: TRBV7-3; abundance: many; CDR3nt: TGTGCCAGCAGCTTAGGACTCCCCAAGGCTCGGAAGACCCAGTACTTC; CDR3aa: CASSLGLPKARKTQYF
len: 14; d_gene: -; j_gene: TRBJ2-4; v_gene: TRBV5-6; abundance: -; CDR3nt: TGTGCCAGCAGCTTGGACAGGGACAAAAACATTCAGTACTTC; CDR3aa: CASSLDRDKNIQYF
len: 15; d_gene: -; j_gene: TRBJ1-1; v_gene: TRBV12-3/TRBV12-4; abundance: -; CDR3nt: TGTGCCAGCAGTTTGGTCTCTCTCCTGAACACTGAAGCTTTCTTT; CDR3aa: CASSLVSLLNTEAFF
len: 17; d_gene: -; j_gene: TRBJ1-1; v_gene: TRBV12-3/TRBV12-4; abundance: many; CDR3nt: TGTGCCAGCAGTTCCGGGAGGGTACAGGGTGTGAACACTGAAGCTTTCTTT; CDR3aa: CASSSGRVQGVNTEAFF
len: 16; d_gene: TRBD1; j_gene: TRBJ2-4; v_gene: TRBV25-1; abundance: few; CDR3nt: TGTGCCAGCAGTGAATCGGGGACAGGGGCCAAAAACATTCAGTACTTC; CDR3aa: CASSESGTGAKNIQYF
len: 15; d_gene: -; j_gene: TRBJ1-2; v_gene: TRBV19; abundance: few; CDR3nt: TGTGCCAGTAACTCCCCCGGACACAAAAACTATGGCTACACCTTC; CDR3aa: CASNSPGHKNYGYTF
len: 16; d_gene: -; j_gene: TRBJ2-7; v_gene: TRBV2; abundance: many; CDR3nt: TGTGCCAGCAGGGGGGCAGTGGGCCTAGCGGCCTACGAGCAGTACTTC; CDR3aa: CASRGAVGLAAYEQYF
len: 15; d_gene: TRBD1; j_gene: TRBJ1-6; v_gene: TRBV28; abundance: many; CDR3nt: TGTGCCAGCAGCAAGACAGGGACCTATAATTCACCCCTCCACTTT; CDR3aa: CASSKTGTYNSPLHF
len: 12; d_gene: -; j_gene: TRBJ1-1; v_gene: TRBV28; abundance: many; CDR3nt: TGTGCCAGCAGTTTATCGGGAGGGGAAGCTTTCTTT; CDR3aa: CASSLSGGEAFF
len: 16; d_gene: -; j_gene: TRBJ2-2; v_gene: TRBV27; abundance: -; CDR3nt: TGTGCCAGCAGCATGGTCCTAGCGTCGAACACCGGGGAGCTGTTTTTT; CDR3aa: CASSMVLASNTGELFF
len: 15; d_gene: -; j_gene: TRBJ1-5; v_gene: TRBV19; abundance: many; CDR3nt: TGTGCCAGTAGTATCGGCCACATAAGCAATCAGCCCCAGCATTTT; CDR3aa: CASSIGHISNQPQHF
len: 13; d_gene: -; j_gene: TRBJ2-7; v_gene: TRBV7-3; abundance: many; CDR3nt: TGTGCCAGCAGCCCCCCGGGGTCCTACGAGCAGTACTTC; CDR3aa: CASSPPGSYEQYF
len: 13; d_gene: -; j_gene: TRBJ1-2; v_gene: TRBV6-2/TRBV6-3; abundance: many; CDR3nt: TGTGCCAGCAGTGCGGTAGGGCGCTATGGCTACACCTTC; CDR3aa: CASSAVGRYGYTF
len: 15; d_gene: TRBD2; j_gene: TRBJ2-5; v_gene: TRBV27; abundance: many; CDR3nt: TGTGCCAGCAGTATCGTAGCGGGGGGGAAAGAGACCCAGTACTTC; CDR3aa: CASSIVAGGKETQYF
len: 15; d_gene: -; j_gene: TRBJ1-1; v_gene: TRBV9; abundance: few; CDR3nt: TGTGCCAGCAGCGGGGAAGGGAGATTAAACACTGAAGCTTTCTTT; CDR3aa: CASSGEGRLNTEAFF
len: 17; d_gene: TRBD1; j_gene: TRBJ2-5; v_gene: TRBV14; abundance: many; CDR3nt: TGTGCCAGCAGCCACGACAGGGGGCGGCCAGTAAGGGAGACCCAGTACTTC; CDR3aa: CASSHDRGRPVRETQYF
len: 13; d_gene: -; j_gene: TRBJ1-1; v_gene: TRBV6-2/TRBV6-3; abundance: many; CDR3nt: TGTGCCAGCAGCCTGGACGGGCACACTGAAGCTTTCTTT; CDR3aa: CASSLDGHTEAFF
len: 17; d_gene: TRBD2; j_gene: TRBJ2-2; v_gene: TRBV7-9; abundance: many; CDR3nt: TGTGCCAGCAGCTTAGCACGGAGCGGGATAGGCACCGGGGAGCTGTTTTTT; CDR3aa: CASSLARSGIGTGELFF